The T cell receptor (beta chain) described here comes from a study of T cells after yellow fever vaccination. Looking at the study overall: Fractions of limited cellularity were prepared by means of SMART-Seq v4 Ultra Low Input.

TCRdb passed the 5' RACE reads through MiXCR, listing each CDR3 protein once. The data hold roughly 400,000 distinct CDR3 sequences, with 18% observed a single time. This clonotype was found a few times. No antigen is known for it. V gave up 2 bases and J gave up 0 bases, with 20 bases separating them. The CDR3 is made up of 20 amino acids. From germline, CDR1 is MNHEY and CDR2 SVGAGI. Study results and limitations: CD4 and CD8 compartments shared a small share of clonotypes.

The specimen was PBMCs, collected before the yellow fever booster vaccination. The genes are TRBV6-5 and TRBJ2-6; tentatively, D is TRBD1 (6 bases). This receptor was obtained from a man younger than 35 who received the YFV17D yellow fever vaccine. CDR3 loop: CASSYREPKEGHSGANVLTF. The CDR3 region has the DNA TGTGCCAGCAGTTACAGGGAGCCGAAAGAGGGACACTCTGGGGCCAACGTCCTGACTTTC.